This TCR beta chain was retrieved from a study of blood T cell repertoires in COVID-19. Study-wide background: The study drew acute and convalescent COVID-19 samples from the United States, Italy and Spain. T cells, B-cell-depleted T cells, or PBMCs supplied cDNA or gDNA.

In the original analysis: Amplification from reference gene primers served as the basis for estimated nucleated cell counts. Assay used: immunoSEQ multiplex PCR; TCRdb lists only in-frame clones, some missing. The V and J calls and clone size were taken over from that table, and D and trimming were inferred from the DNA. Of 100,000 to 150,000 clones listed, about 90% are singletons. V shed 6 bases, J shed 1 base, and the junction held 3 bases outside the gene matches. Germline lookup yields CDR1 MRHNA and CDR2 SNTAGT. CDR3 length: 15 residues. V is TRBV6-4 and J is TRBJ2-5, with 12 bases that match TRBD2. The origin of this receptor is a woman in her fifties or sixties with COVID-19, enrolled during active disease. The sequenced sample consisted of peripheral blood. The CDR3 nucleotides are TGTGCCAGCAGGAGGACTAGCGGGGTCCAAGAGACCCAGTACTTC. It yields the protein CASRRTSGVQETQYF.